This section outlines one TCR beta chain sequence together with its context. There is no known antigen for this receptor. No much larger clone exists at a distance of one base, and base qualities are not known. Whole blood was collected in K2EDTA tubes by collaborating institutions according to the institutions' own protocols. For TCRbeta analysis, collaborators shipped samples as frozen whole blood, isolated PBMCs, or DNA extracted from either of those sample types. The sample comes from a study of blood T cell repertoires in COVID-19 (TCRdb year 2020). About the investigation overall: Samples covering the acute and convalescent phases of COVID-19 were provided by collaborators in the United States, Italy and Spain. The material from the prospective study consisted of cDNA or gDNA derived from T cells, B-cell-depleted T cells, or PBMCs. Deeply sampled blood TCRbeta repertoires from subjects exposed to, actively infected with, or recovered from COVID-19 were included in the dataset. The repertoires were released in a freely available public database intended as a resource for research on the immune response to SARS-CoV-2. Samples came from the ongoing ImmuneRACE study (first 160 participants) plus 1,254 subjects from 6 global collaborators. Sample metadata almost always included a de-identified subject ID, COVID-19 status, age in years and sex. HLA class I and class II types, where available, came from metadata supplied by the sample provider rather than from assay-based typing. Points the paper makes about the study in general: How much clinical and demographic metadata was included differed by source and by participant, and the metadata was provided uncurated.

The CDR3 runs 15 residues from the cysteine to the phenylalanine. Only the CDR3 region is kept as DNA, spanning 45 bases read in frame from base 1. Clipping removes 4 bases from V and 1 base from J, with 5 as the unmatched junction base count. TCRbeta CDR3 regions were amplified from genomic DNA using the immunoSEQ Assay, a bias-controlled multiplex PCR. On the authors' methods: The number of nucleated cells in each sample was estimated from the amplification of reference gene primers within the assay. Sequence reads were collapsed and filtered to measure the absolute abundance of every unique TCRbeta CDR3 rearrangement. Productive Simpson clonality was computed per sample as the square root of Simpson's diversity index over productive rearrangements. This is the immuneACCESS table as TCRdb keeps it, with only in-frame sequences that have V and J called. A part of the clones is gone; compared with another copy, unresolved V genes explain less than half, and the rest is unexplained. Clone size and V and J calls were adopted from that table, with D and trimming inferred from the DNA. Across this sample there are 200,000 to 300,000 clones, with 65% to 85% seen only once. The leading ten clones occupy about 27% of the sample.

Sequencing was done on a sample of peripheral blood. The chain employs TRBV23-1 and TRBJ1-1; 8 middle bases align to TRBD1. TRBV23-1 is placed among ORFs of uncertain function. The clonotype was recovered from a man aged 40-50 years with acute or convalescent COVID-19. Here is the DNA: TGCGCCAGCAGTCCACGCGGGACAGGGAACACTGAAGCTTTCTTT. It specifies CASSPRGTGNTEAFF.